What follows are 10 T cell receptor beta chains derived from one specimen sequenced in a study of T cell repertoires in cytomegalovirus infection. From the reads, TCRdb called clonotypes with MiXCR, one entry per CDR3 protein. This table holds approximately 500,000 distinct CDR3 sequences, approximately 16% found once. The sequencing input was CD8+ T cells from PBMCs. All receptors come from a human donor in good health (CMV status not recorded). Some clones in this sample may be carry-over from other donors' samples.

A word on this clonotype: Here the CDR3 omits its conserved ending phenylalanine or tryptophan, so a read error is the likely source. The DNA is omitted, as the CDR3 cannot be located on it reliably, and the CDR3 follows TCRdb's listing. The chain links TRBV4-1 to TRBJ2-1; the D segment call TRBD2 is taken from the table without a DNA check. Germline V gene data show CDR1 as MGHRA and CDR2 as YSYEKL. The CDR3 numbers 17 amino acids, ends counted. The CDR3 region is CASSQRSTSGRANEQVL.

The gene calls are TRBV19 and TRBJ1-1; TRBD1 might be the D (5 bases). CDR1 LNHDA and CDR2 SQIVND come from the germline V gene (reference sequence). The CDR3 sequence is 17 residues long. The ends were cut back, 3 bases at V and 0 bases at J, with 17 bases in the middle. CDR3 sequence reads: CASSMIGRDYLNTEAFF. The CDR3 coding sequence is TGTGCCAGTAGTATGATTGGAAGGGACTACCTGAACACTGAAGCTTTCTTT.

This clonotype has a handful of counts. In DNA form, the CDR3 reads TGTGCCAGCACCCTGACTAGCGGGCCTTTCACAGATACGCAGTATTTT. Translating gives CASTLTSGPFTDTQYF. V gene TRBV25-1 combines with J gene TRBJ2-3, with 10 nucleotides matching TRBD2. The CDR3 is 16 residues long. V was clipped by 7 bases and J by 2 bases; unmatched bases: 9. Germline CDR1 reads MGHDK; CDR2 reads SYGVNS.

The sample holds many counts of this clonotype. V usage is TRBV28 and J usage is TRBJ1-2; 10 bases fit TRBD1. This CDR3 region has 12 residues. Germline V lookup: CDR1 MDHEN, CDR2 SYDVKM. Trimming took 10 bases from V and 7 from J; bases not matched to a gene: 6. The DNA for the CDR3 is TGTGCCACCCGGACAGGGGGTAGTGGCTACACCTTC. This sequence encodes CATRTGGSGYTF.

Remarks on this clonotype: Being one base from a much bigger clone, this may be a read error. This chain connects TRBV14 to TRBJ1-2; D possibly corresponds to TRBD1 (6 bases). The CDR3 loop spans 14 amino acids. Germline-derived CDR1 and CDR2 are SGHDN and FVKESK. The CDR3 region is CASSPRDTNYGYNF. The DNA of the CDR3 is TGTGCCAGCAGTCCTAGGGACACCAACTATGGCTACAACTTC.

Ten or more counts support this clonotype. The rearrangement links TRBV27 to TRBJ2-1; 9 bases agree with TRBD1. The CDR3 is made up of 15 amino acids. Germline lookup yields CDR1 MNHEY and CDR2 SMNVEV (reference sequence). The V and J ends lost 6 bases and 4 bases, in that order; junction bases with no gene match: 7. The CDR3 here is CASSSGTGPYNEQFF. DNA for the CDR3: TGTGCCAGCAGCTCCGGGACAGGGCCTTACAATGAGCAGTTCTTC.

This clonotype was detected many times. The chain joins TRBV6-5 to TRBJ1-1; TRBD1 matches at 8 bases. Trimming took 5 bases from V and 2 from J; bases not matched to a gene: 10. CDR3 size: 16 residues. CDR1 is MNHEY, CDR2 SVGAGI, per germline. CDR3 residues: CASSPSTGEFNTEAFF. The CDR3 bases are TGTGCCAGCAGTCCCTCGACAGGGGAGTTTAACACTGAAGCTTTCTTT.

This clonotype was seen at least ten times. This chain uses TRBV7-8 with TRBJ2-3, with 12 bases fitting TRBD2. V lost 5 bases to trimming and J lost 3 bases; unmatched junction nucleotides: 12. The CDR3 has 18 residues. CDR1 SGHVS and CDR2 FQNEAQ come from the germline V gene. The CDR3, as DNA: TGTGCCAGCAGCACGGGACTAGCGGGTTCAGACCAAACAGATACGCAGTATTTT. The encoded protein is CASSTGLAGSDQTDTQYF.

The chain has TRBV24-1 and TRBJ1-5, with D uncertain. The V gene's germline CDR1 is KGHDR and CDR2 SFDVKD. The length of the CDR3 is 13 residues. Between the trimmed V and J ends, which lost 9 bases and 0 bases, there was a span of 8 bases. The CDR3: CATGKDSNQPQHF. For the CDR3, the DNA is TGTGCCACCGGAAAGGATAGCAATCAGCCCCAGCATTTT.

The rearrangement joins TRBV3-1 to TRBJ2-5, with TRBD2 as a possible D gene (7 bases). Germline V gene data show CDR1 as LGHDT and CDR2 as YNNKEL (reference sequence). V shed 3 bases and J shed 5 bases, with 16 bases lying between them. The CDR3 covers 15 residues. This CDR3 is CASSQEQGRVETQYF. Written as DNA, the CDR3 is TGTGCCAGCAGCCAGGAGCAGGGGAGGGTGGAGACCCAGTACTTC.